This T cell receptor beta chain was recovered during a study of T cell clonotyping in hematopoietic cell transplantation. Study information: Pretransplant recipient samples were taken after cytoreduction.

The table came from immunoSEQ multiplex PCR; TCRdb's copy has only in-frame clones and leaves some out. The sample has 65,000 to 80,000 clones, approximately 95% seen once; the top ten hold around 1.7%. Trimming removed 3 bases from V and 4 bases from J, with 7 bases in between. Looked up from germline, CDR1 is WNHNN and CDR2 is SYGVQD (reference sequence). There are 13 residues in the CDR3. Time point meaning: recipient sample about 28 days before transplant, after cytoreduction. The sample was peripheral blood mononuclear cells, taken before stem cell transplant. This TCR was recovered from a woman between 50 and 59 years old with acute myeloid leukemia. Some clones in this sample may be carry-over from other donors' samples. The J gene is TRBJ1-5, the V gene TRBV10-1; D remains ambiguous. The CDR3 region is CASSDTVNQPQHF. CDR3 nucleotide sequence: TGCGCCAGCAGTGATACGGTGAATCAGCCCCAGCATTTT.